This T cell receptor (beta chain) was captured by sequencing in a study of shared clonotypes between healthy human individuals. At the level of the study: Per-donor plates numbered three CD4 naive, three CD4 memory, two CD8 naive and one CD8 memory.

Within Nashville, Tennessee resided all donors, each a Caucasian adult. Each cell subset's genomic DNA was divided evenly among several immunoSEQ plates. TCRdb keeps only in-frame clones here, not all; method: immunoSEQ multiplex PCR. This repertoire shows millions of clones, 85% to 95% found once; its top ten account for 0.1% to 0.15%. Study results and limitations: The low donor count limited represented genetic and exposure-history diversity.

Germline lookup yields CDR1 MNHNS and CDR2 SASEGT. This CDR3 is 13 amino acids long. V was cut by 8 bases and J by 2 bases, with 10 bases left in between. Details on this clone: The target antigen is unknown.

The sequenced sample was naive CD4+ T cells sorted from blood. Subset noted: CD45RA+ positively selected. The chain recombines TRBV6-1 with TRBJ1-5; D is ambiguous. This receptor was taken from a man aged 18 to 29 in good health. CDR3 coding DNA: TGTGCCAGCTTAGGTCAGGGCAATCAGCCCCAGCATTTT. It codes for CASLGQGNQPQHF.